This T cell receptor (beta chain) comes out of a study of beta chain features in type 1 diabetes. Findings and caveats of the study: At VDJ recombination sites, type 1 diabetes patients had fewer insertions and more deleted nucleotides.

Trimming removed 1 base from V and 4 bases from J, with 13 bases in between. The germline gives CDR1 SGHTA, CDR2 FQGNSA. The CDR3 loop spans 15 amino acids. This clone was observed a handful of times. Its specificity is unknown. The sequenced template was cDNA made from the entire isolated RNA. Data came from immunoSEQ multiplex PCR; TCRdb stores just in-frame clones and leaves some out. This table holds more than 300,000 clones, roughly 12% found once. The sequenced sample was naive CD4+ T cells from blood. This receptor was identified in a man younger than 30 in good health. The chain has TRBV7-2 and TRBJ1-2; D gene ambiguous. The CDR3 sequence is CASSLGPRAGYGYTF. CDR3 nucleotides: TGTGCCAGCAGCTTAGGACCTCGGGCGGGCTATGGCTACACCTTC. The whole variable domain, remainder taken from reference TRBV7-2 and TRBJ1-2, is GAGVSQSPSNKVTEKGKDVELRCDPISGHTALYWYRQSLGQGLEFLIYFQGNSAPDKSGLPSDRFSAERTGGSVSTLTIQRTQQEDSAVYLCASSLGPRAGYGYTFGSGTRLTVV.